This T cell receptor (beta chain) was obtained from a study of human T cells and chemical hapten exposure. With 2 bases removed from V and 2 bases from J, the gap between germline ends came to 9 bases. CDR3 length: 14 residues. Germline loops: CDR1 MRHNA, CDR2 SNTAGT. The time point: patch test 3, about 24 weeks after DPC sensitization. Treatment reported: therapeutic diphenylcyclopropenone sensitization with weekly scalp DPC. TCRdb reprocessed the RACE reads with MiXCR, giving one entry per CDR3 protein. The data hold fewer than 100,000 distinct CDR3 sequences, with roughly a tenth observed a single time.

The source of this sequence is a woman aged 30 to 39 with alopecia areata. Some clones in this sample may be carry-over from other donors' samples. The chain couples TRBV6-4 to TRBJ1-1, with no clear D. This material consisted of whole blood, taken in connection with sensitization to the hapten diphenylcyclopropenone (DPC). CDR3 DNA: TGTGCCAGCAGTGACGGGAAGGAAAACACTGAAGCTTTCTTT. Translated, it gives CASSDGKENTEAFF.